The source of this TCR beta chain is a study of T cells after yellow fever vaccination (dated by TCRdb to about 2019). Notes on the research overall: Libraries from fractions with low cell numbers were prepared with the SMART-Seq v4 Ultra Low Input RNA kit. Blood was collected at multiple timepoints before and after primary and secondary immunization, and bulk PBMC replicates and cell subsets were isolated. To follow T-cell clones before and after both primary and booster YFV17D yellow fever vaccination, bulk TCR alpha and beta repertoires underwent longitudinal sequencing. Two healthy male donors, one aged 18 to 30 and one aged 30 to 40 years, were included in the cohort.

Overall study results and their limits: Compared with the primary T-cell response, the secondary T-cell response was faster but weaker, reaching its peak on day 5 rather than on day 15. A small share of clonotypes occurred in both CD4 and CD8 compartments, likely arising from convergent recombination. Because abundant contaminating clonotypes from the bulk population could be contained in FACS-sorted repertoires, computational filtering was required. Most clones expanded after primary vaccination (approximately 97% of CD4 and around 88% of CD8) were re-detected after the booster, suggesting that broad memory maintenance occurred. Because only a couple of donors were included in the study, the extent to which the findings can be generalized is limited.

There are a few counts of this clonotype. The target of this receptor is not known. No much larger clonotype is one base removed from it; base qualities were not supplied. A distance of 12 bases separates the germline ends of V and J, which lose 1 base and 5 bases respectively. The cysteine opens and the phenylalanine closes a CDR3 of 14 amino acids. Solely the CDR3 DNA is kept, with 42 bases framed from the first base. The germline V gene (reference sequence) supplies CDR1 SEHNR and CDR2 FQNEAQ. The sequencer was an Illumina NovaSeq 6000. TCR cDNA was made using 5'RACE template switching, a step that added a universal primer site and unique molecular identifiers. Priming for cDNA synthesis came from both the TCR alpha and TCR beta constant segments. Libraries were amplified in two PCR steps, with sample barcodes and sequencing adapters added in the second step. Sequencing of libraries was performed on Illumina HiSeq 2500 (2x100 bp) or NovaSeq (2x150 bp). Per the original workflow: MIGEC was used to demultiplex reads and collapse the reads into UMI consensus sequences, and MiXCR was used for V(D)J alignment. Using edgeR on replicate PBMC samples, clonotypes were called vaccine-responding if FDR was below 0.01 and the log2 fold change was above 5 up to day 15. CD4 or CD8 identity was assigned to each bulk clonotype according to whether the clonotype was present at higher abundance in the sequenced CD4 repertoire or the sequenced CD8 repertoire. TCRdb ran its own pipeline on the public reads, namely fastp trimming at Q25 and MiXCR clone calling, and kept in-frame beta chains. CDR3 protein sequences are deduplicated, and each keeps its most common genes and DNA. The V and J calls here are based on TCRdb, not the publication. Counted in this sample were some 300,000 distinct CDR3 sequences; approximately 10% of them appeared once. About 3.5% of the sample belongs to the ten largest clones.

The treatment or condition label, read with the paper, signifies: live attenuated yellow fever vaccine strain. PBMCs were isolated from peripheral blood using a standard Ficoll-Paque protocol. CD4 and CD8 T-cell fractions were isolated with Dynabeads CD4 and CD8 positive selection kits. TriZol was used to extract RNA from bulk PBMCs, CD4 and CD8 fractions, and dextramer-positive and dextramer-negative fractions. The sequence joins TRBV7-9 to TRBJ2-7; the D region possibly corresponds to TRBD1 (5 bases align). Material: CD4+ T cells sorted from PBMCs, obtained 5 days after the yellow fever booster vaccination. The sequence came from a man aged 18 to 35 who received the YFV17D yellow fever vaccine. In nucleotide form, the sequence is TGTGCCAGCAGCTTAGTGGCAGGGTGGGACGAGCAGTACTTC. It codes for CASSLVAGWDEQYF.